These 4 T cell receptor beta chains originate from one sample sequenced in a study of cytomegalovirus exposure and HLA in healthy donors. The PCR made use of 60 Vbeta and 13 Jbeta primers. The assay was immunoSEQ multiplex PCR, and TCRdb's table has in-frame clones only and misses some. The profile shows roughly 120,000 clones, 70% to 80% of them singletons. Sequencing used PBMCs. These receptors came from a woman in her thirties or forties in good health and CMV-seropositive.

The CDR3: CSVEALEENQPQHF. DNA for the CDR3: TGCAGCGTTGAAGCTTTGGAGGAGAATCAGCCCCAGCATTTT. This chain joins TRBV29-1 and TRBJ1-5, with unresolved D. Trimming removed 1 base from V and 4 bases from J, with 11 bases in between. This CDR3 is built from 14 residues. In germline, CDR1 is SQVTM, CDR2 ANQGSEA.

In its sample, this clone was seen a few times. This chain links TRBV9 with TRBJ2-2, with 10 bases identical to TRBD1. Germline CDR1 SGDLS, CDR2 YYNGEE. V trimming: 2 bases; J trimming: 8 bases; junction bases outside the gene matches: 9. The CDR3 extends over 16 amino acids. The CDR3 loop reads CASSVLDRGSAGELFF. The CDR3 nucleotides read TGTGCCAGCAGCGTTTTGGACAGGGGGTCGGCGGGGGAGCTGTTTTTT.

V gene TRBV9 combines with J gene TRBJ2-1; D may be TRBD2 (5 bases). The CDR3 consists of 13 residues. Trimming took 4 bases from V and 4 from J, leaving 9 bases between them. Germline lookup yields CDR1 SGDLS and CDR2 YYNGEE. CDR3 in DNA: TGTGCCAGCAGCTTTGGGAGTTACAATGAGCAGTTCTTC. This sequence encodes CASSFGSYNEQFF.

The J gene is TRBJ1-1, the V gene TRBV9; tentatively, D is TRBD1 (6 bases). This CDR3 region has 12 residues. CDR1 and CDR2 from the germline V gene are SGDLS and YYNGEE. Trimming left V 4 bases short and J 10 bases short, with 14 bases between. CDR3 nucleotides: TGTGCCAGCAGCACCAACCAGGGGCGAGCTTTCTTT. This encodes CASSTNQGRAFF.